The sequence of this TCR beta chain was determined in a study of control samples from healthy donors and cancer patients. Germline lookup yields CDR1 SGHRS and CDR2 YFSETQ. With 2 bases removed from V and 3 bases from J, the gap between germline ends came to 8 bases. The CDR3 is 13 amino acids. Clones were read by immunoSEQ multiplex PCR, and TCRdb kept only the in-frame ones, dropping some. The table records about 34,000 clones, 85% to 90% of them present only once. Source material: PBMCs. The chain joins TRBV5-1 to TRBJ1-1; D perhaps matches TRBD1 (5 bases). This receptor was taken from a woman in her thirties or forties with lung cancer. CDR3 coding DNA: TGCGCCAGCAGCTTTGCGGGGGACACTGAAGCTTTCTTT. Amino acids: CASSFAGDTEAFF.